This T cell receptor (beta chain) was documented in a study of T cell responses to AZD1222 COVID-19 vaccine. Study summary: Pooled samples include second doses given at about 4 or 12 weeks.

Study-wide results and limits: Two doses of AZD1222 preceded a rise in Spike-specific TCR breadth and depth.

On this clone: Its antigen is not known.

This table comes from immunoSEQ multiplex PCR, and its TCRdb copy is limited to in-frame clones, with some not included. The data contain 90,000 to 150,000 clones, approximately 91% of them singletons. V lost 3 bases and J lost 0; bases outside the gene matches: 2. Germline-derived CDR1 and CDR2 are MNHEY and SMNVEV (reference sequence). The CDR3 length is 15 residues. This clonotype originated in an adult in good health. This specimen consisted of peripheral blood, obtained on day 0 of AZD1222 vaccination. The chain employs TRBV27 and TRBJ2-5; 9 bases line up with TRBD1. CDR3 nucleotides: TGTGCCAGCAGTTTGGGACAGGGCTACCAAGAGACCCAGTACTTC. Protein product: CASSLGQGYQETQYF.